The 2 T cell receptor beta chains given below trace back to one sample, sequenced in a study of beta chain features in type 1 diabetes (dated by TCRdb to the late 2010s). Results and caveats for the whole study, not just this receptor: A moderate but significant shortening of TCRB CDR3 length was observed in type 1 diabetes patients in all four CD4+ subsets.

Libraries came from the immunoSEQ multiplex PCR assay. The entire amount of isolated RNA was reverse transcribed using the High Capacity cDNA Reverse Transcription Kit, so the sequenced TCRB transcripts were expressed ones. As stored in TCRdb, this immuneACCESS dataset retains in-frame rearrangements with V and J assigned. A fraction of the clones does not appear; measured against another copy, unresolved V genes explain less than half of the discrepancy, and the remainder lacks a known reason. This sample is represented by 600,000 to 700,000 clones; 13% of them were singletons. The ten largest make up 0.022% of the sample. These receptors' antigens are unknown. What was sequenced was naive CD4+ T cells from blood. The cell subset or site label of this sample denotes: true naive CD4+ T cells. The receptors originated from a young man with type 1 diabetes.

The rearrangement joins TRBV13 to TRBJ2-1, with a possible D match to TRBD1 (6 bases). Trimming removed 5 bases from V and 9 bases from J, with 11 bases in between. The CDR3 loop spans 12 amino acids. Looked up from germline, CDR1 is PRHDT and CDR2 is FYEKMQ (reference sequence). DNA for the CDR3: TGTGCCAGCAGCGTCTTAGGGGGTGAGCAGTTCTTC. It encodes CASSVLGGEQFF.

V and J are TRBV6-6 and TRBJ1-3, with 9 bases aligning to TRBD1. The CDR3 totals 15 residues. Germline V gene data show CDR1 as MNHNY and CDR2 as SVGAGI (reference sequence). V trimming: 8 bases; J trimming: 0 bases; junction bases outside the gene matches: 5. CDR3 loop: CASWDRERSGNTIYF. The CDR3 coding sequence is TGTGCCAGCTGGGACAGGGAACGCTCTGGAAACACCATATATTTT.